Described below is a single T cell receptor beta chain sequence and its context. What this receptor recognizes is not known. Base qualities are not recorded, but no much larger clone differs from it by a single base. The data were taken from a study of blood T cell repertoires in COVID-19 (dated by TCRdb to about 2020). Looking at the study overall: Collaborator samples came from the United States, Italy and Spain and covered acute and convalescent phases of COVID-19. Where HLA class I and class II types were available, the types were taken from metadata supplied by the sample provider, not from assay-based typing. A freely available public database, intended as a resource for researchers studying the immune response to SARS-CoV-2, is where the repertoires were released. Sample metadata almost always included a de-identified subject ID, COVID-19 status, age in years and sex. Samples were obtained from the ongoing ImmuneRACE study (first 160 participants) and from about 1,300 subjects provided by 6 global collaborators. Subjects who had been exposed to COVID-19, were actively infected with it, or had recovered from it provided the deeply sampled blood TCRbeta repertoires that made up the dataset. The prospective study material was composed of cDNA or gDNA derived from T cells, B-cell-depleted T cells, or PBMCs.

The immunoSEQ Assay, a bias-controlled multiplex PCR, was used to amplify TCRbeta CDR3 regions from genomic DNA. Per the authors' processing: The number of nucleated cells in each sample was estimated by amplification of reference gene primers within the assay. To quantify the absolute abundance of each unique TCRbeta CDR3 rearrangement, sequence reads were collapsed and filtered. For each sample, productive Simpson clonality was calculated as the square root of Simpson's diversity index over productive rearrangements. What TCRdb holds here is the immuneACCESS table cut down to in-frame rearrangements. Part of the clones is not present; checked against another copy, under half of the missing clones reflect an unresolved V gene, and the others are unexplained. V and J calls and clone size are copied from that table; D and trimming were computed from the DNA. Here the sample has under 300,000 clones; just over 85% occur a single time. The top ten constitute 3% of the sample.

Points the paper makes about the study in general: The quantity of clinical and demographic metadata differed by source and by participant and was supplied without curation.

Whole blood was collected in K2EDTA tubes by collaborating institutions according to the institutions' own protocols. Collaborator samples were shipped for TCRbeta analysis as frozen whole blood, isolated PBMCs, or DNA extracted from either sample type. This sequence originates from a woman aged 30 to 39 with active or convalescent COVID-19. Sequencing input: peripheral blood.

CDR3 region: CASTPTVAAEAFF. The DNA is as follows: TGTGCCAGCACCCCGACAGTAGCCGCTGAAGCTTTCTTT. The chain is assembled from TRBV12-3 or TRBV12-4 and TRBJ1-1; the best D guess is TRBD1, with 5 bases matching. V loses 7 bases of germline sequence and J loses 6 bases, and the interval between the two ends is 15 bases. Taken from cysteine to phenylalanine, the CDR3 has 13 residues. Only the CDR3 region is kept as DNA, spanning 39 bases read in frame from base 1.